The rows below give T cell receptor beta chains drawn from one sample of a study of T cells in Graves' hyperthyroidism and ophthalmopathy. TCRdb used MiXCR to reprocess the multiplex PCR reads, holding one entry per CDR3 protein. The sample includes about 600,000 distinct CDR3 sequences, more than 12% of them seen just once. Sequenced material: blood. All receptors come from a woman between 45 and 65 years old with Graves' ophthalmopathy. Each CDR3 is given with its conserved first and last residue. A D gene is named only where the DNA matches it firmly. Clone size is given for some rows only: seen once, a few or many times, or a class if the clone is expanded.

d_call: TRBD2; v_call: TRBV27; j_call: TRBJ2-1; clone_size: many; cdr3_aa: CASSFRLAGYNEQFF; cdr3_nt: TGTGCCAGCAGTTTCAGGCTAGCGGGATACAATGAGCAGTTCTTC
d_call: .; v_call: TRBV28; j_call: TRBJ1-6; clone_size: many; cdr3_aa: CASSSPGRDNSPLHF; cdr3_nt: TGTGCCAGCAGTTCCCCGGGCCGAGATAATTCACCCCTCCACTTT
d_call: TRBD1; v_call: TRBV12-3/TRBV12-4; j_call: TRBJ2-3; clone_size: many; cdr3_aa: CASSGTGASTDTQYF; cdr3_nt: TGTGCCAGCAGTGGGACAGGGGCCTCCACAGATACGCAGTATTTT
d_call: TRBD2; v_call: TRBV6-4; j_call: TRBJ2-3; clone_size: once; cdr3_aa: CASSPWGLAGSTPSTDTQYF; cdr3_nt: TGTGCCAGCAGCCCTTGGGGACTAGCGGGGAGTACGCCTAGCACAGATACGCAGTATTTT
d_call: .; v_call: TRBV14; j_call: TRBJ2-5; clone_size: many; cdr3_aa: CASSQDKRQGGETQYF; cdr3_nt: TGTGCCAGCAGCCAAGATAAGCGGCAGGGTGGAGAGACCCAGTACTTC
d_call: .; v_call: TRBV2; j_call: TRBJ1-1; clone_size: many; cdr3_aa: CASSITGTSNTEAFF; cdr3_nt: TGTGCCAGCAGTATCACAGGGACCTCGAACACTGAAGCTTTCTTT
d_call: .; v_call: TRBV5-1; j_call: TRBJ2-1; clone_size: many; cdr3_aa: CASSAKDYNEQFF; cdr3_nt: TGCGCCAGCAGCGCCAAGGATTACAATGAGCAGTTCTTC
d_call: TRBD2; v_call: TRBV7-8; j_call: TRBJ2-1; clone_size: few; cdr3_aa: CASSLWGGRRYNEQFF; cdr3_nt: TGTGCCAGCAGCTTATGGGGCGGGAGGCGCTACAATGAGCAGTTCTTC
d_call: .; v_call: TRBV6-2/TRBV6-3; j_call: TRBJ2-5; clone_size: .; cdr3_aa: CASSYSRGFQETQYF; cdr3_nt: TGTGCCAGCAGTTACTCTAGGGGATTCCAAGAGACCCAGTACTTC
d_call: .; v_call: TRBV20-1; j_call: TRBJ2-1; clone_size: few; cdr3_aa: CSARDARYNEQFF; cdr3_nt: TGCAGTGCTAGAGATGCTAGGTACAATGAGCAGTTCTTC
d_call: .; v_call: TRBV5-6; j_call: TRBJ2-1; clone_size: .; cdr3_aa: CASSWTEDNEQFF; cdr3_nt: TGTGCCAGCAGCTGGACGGAGGACAATGAGCAGTTCTTC
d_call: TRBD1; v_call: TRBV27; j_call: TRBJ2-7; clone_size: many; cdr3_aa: CASSTLTGTGSYEQYF; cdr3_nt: TGTGCCAGCAGTACCCTTACCGGGACAGGATCCTACGAGCAGTACTTC
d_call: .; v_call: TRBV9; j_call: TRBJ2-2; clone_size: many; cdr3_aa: CASSGIGRGIGNTGELFF; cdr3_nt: TGTGCCAGCAGCGGAATCGGTCGGGGGATTGGTAACACCGGGGAGCTGTTTTTT
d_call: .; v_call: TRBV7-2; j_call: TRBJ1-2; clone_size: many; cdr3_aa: CASSPDRRNYGYTF; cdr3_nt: TGTGCCAGCAGCCCAGACAGGAGAAACTATGGCTACACCTTC
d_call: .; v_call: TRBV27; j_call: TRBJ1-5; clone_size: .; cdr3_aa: CASSLNQGFNQPQHF; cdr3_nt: TGTGCCAGCAGCCTCAACCAAGGATTCAATCAGCCCCAGCATTTT
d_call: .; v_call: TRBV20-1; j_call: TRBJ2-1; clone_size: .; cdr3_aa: CSASTLQGYGEQFF; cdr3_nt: TGCAGTGCTTCTACGTTACAAGGGTACGGTGAGCAGTTCTTC
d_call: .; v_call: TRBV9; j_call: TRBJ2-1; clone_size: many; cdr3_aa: CASSGGLLYNEQFF; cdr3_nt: TGTGCCAGCAGCGGGGGACTCTTATACAATGAGCAGTTCTTC
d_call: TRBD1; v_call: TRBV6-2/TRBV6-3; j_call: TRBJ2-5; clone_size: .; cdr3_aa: CASSYTRGQEAQYF; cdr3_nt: TGTGCCAGCAGTTACACCAGGGGGCAAGAGGCCCAGTACTTC
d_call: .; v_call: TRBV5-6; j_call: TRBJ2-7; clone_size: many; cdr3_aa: CASRSNRGRQVGGEQYF; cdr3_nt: TGTGCCAGCAGGTCGAATAGGGGGCGGCAGGTCGGGGGCGAGCAGTACTTC
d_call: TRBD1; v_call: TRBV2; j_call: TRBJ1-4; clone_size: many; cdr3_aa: CASSGTGVEKLFF; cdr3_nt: TGTGCCAGCAGTGGGACAGGGGTCGAAAAACTGTTTTTT
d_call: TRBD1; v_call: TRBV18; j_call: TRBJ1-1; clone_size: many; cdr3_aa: CASSPSTGVMNTEAFF; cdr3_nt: TGTGCCAGCTCACCTTCGACAGGGGTAATGAACACTGAAGCTTTCTTT
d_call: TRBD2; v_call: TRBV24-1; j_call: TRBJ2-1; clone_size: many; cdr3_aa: CATSDSSMRGAGYNEQFF; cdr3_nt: TGTGCCACCAGTGATTCATCCATGCGGGGGGCAGGTTACAATGAGCAGTTCTTC
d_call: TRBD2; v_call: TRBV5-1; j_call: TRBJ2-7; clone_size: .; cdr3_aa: CASMPGLAGSEQYF; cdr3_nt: TGCGCCAGCATGCCGGGACTAGCGGGCTCTGAGCAGTACTTC
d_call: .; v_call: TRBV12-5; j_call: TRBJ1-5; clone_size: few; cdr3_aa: CASGLNNQPQHF; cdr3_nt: TGTGCTAGTGGTCTTAACAATCAGCCCCAGCATTTT
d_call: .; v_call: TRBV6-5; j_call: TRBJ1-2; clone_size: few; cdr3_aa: CASSYRPEYGYTF; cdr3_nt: TGTGCCAGCAGTTACCGTCCGGAGTATGGCTACACCTTC
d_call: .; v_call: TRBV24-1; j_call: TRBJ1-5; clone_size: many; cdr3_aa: CATSDGDGYQPQHF; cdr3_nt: TGTGCCACCAGTGATGGGGACGGCTATCAGCCCCAGCATTTT
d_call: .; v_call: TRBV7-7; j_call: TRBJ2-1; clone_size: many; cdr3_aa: CASSLGPVWTSYNEQFF; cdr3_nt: TGTGCTAGCAGCTTAGGCCCAGTTTGGACCTCCTACAATGAGCAGTTCTTC
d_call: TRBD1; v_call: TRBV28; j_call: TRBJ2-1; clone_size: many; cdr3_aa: CASSPVRDRGLDEQFF; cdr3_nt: TGTGCCAGCAGTCCCGTCCGGGACAGGGGGCTGGATGAGCAGTTCTTC
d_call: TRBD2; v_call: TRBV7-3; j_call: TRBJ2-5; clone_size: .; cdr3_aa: CASSLTGAGGPTPETQYF; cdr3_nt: TGTGCCAGCAGCTTAACGGGTGCGGGAGGGCCCACGCCGGAGACCCAGTACTTC
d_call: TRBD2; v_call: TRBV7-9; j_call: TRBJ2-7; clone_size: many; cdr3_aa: CASSPLTSGRYEQYF; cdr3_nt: TGTGCCAGCAGCCCACTGACTAGCGGGCGCTACGAGCAGTACTTC
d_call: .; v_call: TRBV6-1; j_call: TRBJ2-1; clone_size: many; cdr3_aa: CASNPGLYNEQFF; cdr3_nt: TGTGCCAGCAATCCGGGACTTTACAATGAGCAGTTCTTC
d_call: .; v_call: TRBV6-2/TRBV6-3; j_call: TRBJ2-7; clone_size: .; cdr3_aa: CASTRDRVSYEQYF; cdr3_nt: TGTGCCAGCACGCGGGACCGCGTCTCCTACGAGCAGTACTTC
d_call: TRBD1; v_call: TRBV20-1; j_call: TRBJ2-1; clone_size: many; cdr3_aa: CSARPGTGNEQFF; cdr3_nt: TGCAGTGCGCGGCCCGGGACAGGGAATGAGCAGTTCTTC
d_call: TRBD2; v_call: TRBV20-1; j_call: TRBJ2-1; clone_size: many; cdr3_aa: CSARDLLAGALYEQFF; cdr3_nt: TGCAGTGCTAGAGATCTTTTAGCGGGAGCTCTCTATGAGCAGTTCTTC
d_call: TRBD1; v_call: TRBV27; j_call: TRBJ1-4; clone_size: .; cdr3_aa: CASSPMTGVLWKLFF; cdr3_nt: TGTGCCAGCAGTCCCATGACAGGGGTTTTGTGGAAACTGTTTTTT
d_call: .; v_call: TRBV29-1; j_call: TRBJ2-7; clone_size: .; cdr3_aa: CSVRTVLSYEQYF; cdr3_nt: TGCAGCGTCCGGACAGTGTTGTCTTACGAGCAGTACTTC